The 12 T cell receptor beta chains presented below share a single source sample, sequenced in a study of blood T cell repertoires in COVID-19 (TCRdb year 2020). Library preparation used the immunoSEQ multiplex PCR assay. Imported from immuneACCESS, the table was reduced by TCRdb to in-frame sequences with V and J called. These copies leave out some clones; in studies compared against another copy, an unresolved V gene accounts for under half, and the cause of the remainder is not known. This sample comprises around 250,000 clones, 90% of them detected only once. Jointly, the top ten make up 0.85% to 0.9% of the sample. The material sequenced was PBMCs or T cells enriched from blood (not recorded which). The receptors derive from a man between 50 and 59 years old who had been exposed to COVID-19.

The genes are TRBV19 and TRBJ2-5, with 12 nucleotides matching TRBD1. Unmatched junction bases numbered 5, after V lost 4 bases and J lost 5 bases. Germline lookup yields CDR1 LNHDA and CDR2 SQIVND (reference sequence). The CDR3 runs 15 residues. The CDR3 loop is CASSNRDRGLETQYF. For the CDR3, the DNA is TGTGCCAGTAGTAACCGGGACAGGGGGCTTGAGACCCAGTACTTC.

CDR3 nucleotide sequence: TGTGCCAGCAGCTTCAGGGGCAATCAGCCCCAGCATTTT. Protein product: CASSFRGNQPQHF. The chain has TRBV7-2 and TRBJ1-5; D is perhaps TRBD1 (5 bases). CDR3 length: 13 residues. Trimming removed 3 bases from V and 2 bases from J, with 5 bases in between. The V gene's germline CDR1 is SGHTA and CDR2 FQGNSA. Looking up the rest from reference TRBV7-2 and TRBJ1-5 gives the full variable domain: GAGVSQSPSNKVTEKGKDVELRCDPISGHTALYWYRQSLGQGLEFLIYFQGNSAPDKSGLPSDRFSAERTGGSVSTLTIQRTQQEDSAVYLCASSFRGNQPQHFGDGTRLSIL.

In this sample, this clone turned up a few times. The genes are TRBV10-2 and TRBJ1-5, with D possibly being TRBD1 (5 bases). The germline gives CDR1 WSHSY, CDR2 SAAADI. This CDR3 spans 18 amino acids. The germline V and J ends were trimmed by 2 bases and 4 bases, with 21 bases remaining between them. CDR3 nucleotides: TGCGCCAGCAGTGAGGGGGAGGCATTGGGGCCCGAAAATCAGCCCCAGCATTTT. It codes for CASSEGEALGPENQPQHF.

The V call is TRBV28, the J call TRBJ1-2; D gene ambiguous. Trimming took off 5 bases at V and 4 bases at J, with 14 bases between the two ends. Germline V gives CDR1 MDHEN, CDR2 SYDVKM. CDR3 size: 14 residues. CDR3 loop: CASSALPKVYGYTF. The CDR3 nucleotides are TGTGCCAGCAGTGCTCTACCTAAAGTCTATGGCTACACCTTC.

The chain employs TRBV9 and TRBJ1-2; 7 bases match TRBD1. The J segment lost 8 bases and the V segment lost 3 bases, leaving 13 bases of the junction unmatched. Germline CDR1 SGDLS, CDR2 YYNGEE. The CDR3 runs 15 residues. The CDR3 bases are TGTGCCAGCAGCGACGATGGGGACAGAGTAAGCGGCTACACCTTC. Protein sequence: CASSDDGDRVSGYTF. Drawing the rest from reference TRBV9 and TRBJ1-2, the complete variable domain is DSGVTQTPKHLITATGQRVTLRCSPRSGDLSVYWYQQSLDQGLQFLIQYYNGEERAKGNILERFSAQQFPDLHSELNLSSLELGDSALYFCASSDDGDRVSGYTFGSGTRLTVV.

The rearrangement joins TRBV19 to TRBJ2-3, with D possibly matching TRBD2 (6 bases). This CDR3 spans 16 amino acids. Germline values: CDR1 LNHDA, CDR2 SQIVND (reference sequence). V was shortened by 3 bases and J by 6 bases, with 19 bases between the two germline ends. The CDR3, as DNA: TGTGCCAGTAGTATGGACCGGGACGGGGGTGATGATACGCAGTATTTT. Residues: CASSMDRDGGDDTQYF.

DNA for the CDR3: TGCGCCAGCAGCTTTACAGGATGGGGAAACACCATATATTTT. Its translation is CASSFTGWGNTIYF. The rearrangement uses TRBV5-1 and TRBJ1-3; D is possibly TRBD1 (5 bases). This CDR3 has 14 residues. Between the trimmed V and J ends, which lost 2 bases and 4 bases, there was a span of 10 bases. The V gene's germline CDR1 is SGHRS and CDR2 YFSETQ.

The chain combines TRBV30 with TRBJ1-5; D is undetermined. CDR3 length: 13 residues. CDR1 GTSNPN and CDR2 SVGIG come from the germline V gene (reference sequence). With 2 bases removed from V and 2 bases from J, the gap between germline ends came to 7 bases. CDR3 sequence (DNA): TGTGCCTGGAGTCCAGGTCGCAATCAGCCCCAGCATTTT. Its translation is CAWSPGRNQPQHF.

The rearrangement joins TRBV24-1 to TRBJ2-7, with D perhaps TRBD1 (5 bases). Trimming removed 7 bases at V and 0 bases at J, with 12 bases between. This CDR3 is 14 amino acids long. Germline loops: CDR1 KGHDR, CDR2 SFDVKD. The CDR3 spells CATRDGARSYEQYF. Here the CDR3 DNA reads TGTGCCACCAGGGATGGGGCGCGCTCCTACGAGCAGTACTTC.

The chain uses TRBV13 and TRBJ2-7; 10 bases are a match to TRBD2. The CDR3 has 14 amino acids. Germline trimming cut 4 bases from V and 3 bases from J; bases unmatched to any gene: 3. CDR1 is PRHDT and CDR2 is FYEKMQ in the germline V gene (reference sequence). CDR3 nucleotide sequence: TGTGCCAGCAGCTCTGGACTAGCGGACTACGAGCAGTACGTC. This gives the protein CASSSGLADYEQYV.

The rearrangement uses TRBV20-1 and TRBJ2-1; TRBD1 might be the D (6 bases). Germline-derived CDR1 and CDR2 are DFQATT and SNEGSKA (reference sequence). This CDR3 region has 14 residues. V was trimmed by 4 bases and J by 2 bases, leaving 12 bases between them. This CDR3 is CSAIDTGTYNEQFF. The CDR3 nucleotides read TGCAGTGCTATTGATACAGGGACCTACAATGAGCAGTTCTTC.

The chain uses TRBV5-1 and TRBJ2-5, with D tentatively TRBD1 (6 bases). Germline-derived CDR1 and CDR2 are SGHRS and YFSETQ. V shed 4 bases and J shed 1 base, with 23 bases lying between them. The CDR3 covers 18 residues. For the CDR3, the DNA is TGCGCCAGCAGCCCCTCTATCGGACAGTATAGATCCCAAGAGACCCAGTACTTC. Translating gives CASSPSIGQYRSQETQYF.